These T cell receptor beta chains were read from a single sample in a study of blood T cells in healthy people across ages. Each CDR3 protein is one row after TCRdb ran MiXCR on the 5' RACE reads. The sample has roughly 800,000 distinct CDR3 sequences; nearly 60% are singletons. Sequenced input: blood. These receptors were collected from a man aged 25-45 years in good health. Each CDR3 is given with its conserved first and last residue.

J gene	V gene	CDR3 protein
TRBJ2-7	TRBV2	CASSESGLGISYEQYF
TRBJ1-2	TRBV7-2	CASSAPQGNYGYTF
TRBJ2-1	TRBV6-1	CASTGNHEQFF
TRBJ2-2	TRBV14	CASTHGGPNTGELFF
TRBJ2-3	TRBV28	CASSPRQAGTDTRYF
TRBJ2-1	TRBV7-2	CASSSQGLAGMNEQFF
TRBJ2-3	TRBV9	CASSVEGTTDTQYF
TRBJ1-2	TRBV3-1	CASSQDTERGYTF
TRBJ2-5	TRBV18	CASSPSAGGARETQYF
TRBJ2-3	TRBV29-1	CSVSPGTGRGAQYF
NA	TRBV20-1	CSVTHGLKTQYF
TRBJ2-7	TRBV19	CASTKSVGYEQYF
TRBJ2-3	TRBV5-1	CASSLGRESTDTQYF
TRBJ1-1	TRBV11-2	CASRPPGSRNTEAFF
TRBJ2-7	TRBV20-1	CSARPGTDGLSYEQYF
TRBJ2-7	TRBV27	CASNISETYEQYF
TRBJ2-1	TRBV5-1	CASSAPGGSYNEQFF
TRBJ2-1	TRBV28	CASSLSGFSRYNEQFF
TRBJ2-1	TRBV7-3	CASSSTSPSSYNEQFF
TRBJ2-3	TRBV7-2	CASSPQLIAGWGDTQYF
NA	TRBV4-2	CASSQGTDEQYF
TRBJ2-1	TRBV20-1	CSAKGLAGGHNEQFF
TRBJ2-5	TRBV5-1	CASSLAYGQETQYF
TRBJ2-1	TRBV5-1	CASSLGVLNEQFF
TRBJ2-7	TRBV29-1	CSVGLGGTRYF
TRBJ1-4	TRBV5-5	CASSFTSLGEKLFF
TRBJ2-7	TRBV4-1	CASSQVIGYEQYF
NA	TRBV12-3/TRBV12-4	CASSFMGRGYEQYF
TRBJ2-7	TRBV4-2	CASSEAGLAYEQYF
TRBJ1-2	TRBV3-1	CASSHRLSYGYTF
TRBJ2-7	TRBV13	CASSPGLPHSYEQYF
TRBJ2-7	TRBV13	CASTQSLLSYEQYF
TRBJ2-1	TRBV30	CAWRNPLPGEQFF
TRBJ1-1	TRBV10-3	CASQGGGQGTEAFF